This is a list of T cell receptor beta chains from one sample in a study of cytomegalovirus exposure and HLA in healthy donors. Assay used: immunoSEQ multiplex PCR; TCRdb lists only in-frame clones, some missing. The table records some 140,000 clones, over 70% of them present only once. The sample comprised PBMCs. These receptors were obtained from a man younger than 30 in good health and CMV-seronegative. The CDR3 runs from the conserved cysteine through the conserved F or W. The D gene is left open where the match is weak. Some rows mark clone size as missing; the rest say once, few, many or name a class of expanded clone.

TRBD1,.,TRBV30,TRBJ2-3,CAWSGGGQGATGTDTQYF,TGTGCCTGGAGCGGTGGGGGACAGGGGGCGACCGGCACAGATACGCAGTATTTT
.,few,TRBV2,TRBJ2-7,CASSPWTARQYF,TGTGCCAGCAGTCCTTGGACAGCCAGGCAGTACTTC
.,.,TRBV30,TRBJ1-2,CACILTGYGYTF,TGTGCCTGTATCCTGACAGGTTATGGCTACACCTTC
TRBD2,.,TRBV4-3,TRBJ2-3,CASSRFPTSISTDTQYF,TGCGCCAGCAGCCGGTTCCCGACTAGCATAAGCACAGATACGCAGTATTTT
.,.,TRBV7-2,TRBJ2-4,CASSLRYRENIQYF,TGTGCCAGCAGCTTACGGTACAGGGAAAACATTCAGTACTTC
.,.,TRBV6-5,TRBJ1-2,CASSYSGTNYGYTF,TGTGCCAGCAGTTATTCGGGAACTAACTATGGCTACACCTTC
.,.,TRBV5-1,TRBJ1-6,CASSLGVRAGAYSPLHF,TGCGCCAGCAGCCTGGGGGTCAGGGCGGGGGCTTATTCACCCCTCCACTTT
.,.,TRBV9,TRBJ1-2,CASSVEQRAAGYTF,TGTGCCAGCAGCGTAGAGCAGAGGGCGGCTGGCTACACCTTC
.,.,TRBV2,TRBJ1-3,CASLQDSGNTIYF,TGTGCCAGTTTACAGGACTCTGGAAACACCATATATTTT
TRBD1,once,TRBV4-3,TRBJ2-7,CASSQDRAYEQYF,TGCGCCAGCAGCCAGGACAGGGCCTACGAGCAGTACTTC
.,.,TRBV7-9,TRBJ1-2,CASSYAGTPVYNGYTF,TGTGCCAGCAGCTACGCAGGGACACCGGTCTATAACGGCTACACCTTC
TRBD2,.,TRBV5-6,TRBJ2-7,CATVRSGGPRDEQYF,TGTGCCACGGTACGAAGCGGGGGGCCGCGGGACGAGCAGTACTTC
TRBD1,.,TRBV27,TRBJ2-7,CAGSPLRGEQYF,TGTGCCGGCAGTCCTCTCAGGGGGGAGCAGTACTTC
TRBD2,.,TRBV6-5,TRBJ2-1,CASSRLAADYNEQFF,TGTGCCAGCAGTCGACTAGCGGCGGACTACAATGAGCAGTTCTTC
TRBD2,.,TRBV7-8,TRBJ2-1,CASRTLAGGTDEQFF,TGTGCCAGCAGAACCCTAGCGGGGGGTACTGATGAGCAGTTCTTC
TRBD1,few,TRBV28,TRBJ1-2,CAGRDRGAEGYTF,TGTGCCGGCCGGGACAGGGGGGCGGAGGGCTACACCTTC
.,.,TRBV7-6,TRBJ2-7,CASSLVGDSSYEQYF,TGTGCCAGCAGCTTAGTAGGGGATAGCTCCTACGAGCAGTACTTC
TRBD1,.,TRBV5-8,TRBJ2-2,CASSPGGLWNTGELFF,TGTGCCAGCAGCCCAGGGGGCCTTTGGAACACCGGGGAGCTGTTTTTT
.,.,TRBV6-5,TRBJ1-6,CASSYLNRNSPLHF,TGTGCCAGCAGTTACTTGAACAGGAATTCACCCCTCCACTTT
.,.,TRBV12-1,TRBJ1-1,CASIKTCRTEAFF,TGTGCCAGCATTAAGACATGCCGGACTGAAGCTTTCTTT
.,.,TRBV2,TRBJ2-2,CASAGDTGELFF,TGTGCCAGCGCAGGGGACACCGGGGAGCTGTTTTTT
.,.,TRBV5-1,TRBJ1-4,CASSLGEPNEKLFF,TGCGCCAGCAGCTTGGGAGAACCTAATGAAAAACTGTTTTTT
.,.,TRBV7-9,TRBJ2-5,CASSLDIGQRRETQYF,TGTGCCAGCAGCTTAGATATTGGGCAGAGAAGAGAGACCCAGTACTTC